This T cell receptor (beta chain) was captured by sequencing in a study of T cell responses to AZD1222 COVID-19 vaccine. Produced via immunoSEQ multiplex PCR; TCRdb's table is partial and in-frame only. This table holds 130,000 to 150,000 clones, 85% to 95% found once. This clonotype was obtained from an adult who had recovered from COVID-19. The sequencing used peripheral blood, collected after recovery from COVID-19.

CDR3 DNA: TGTGCCAGCAGTGGAAGGGCTGGAAACACCATATATTTT. This translates into CASSGRAGNTIYF. The chain is built from TRBV2 and TRBJ1-3; unclear D gene. CDR3 length: 13 amino acids. The V end was cut by 4 bases, the J end by 2 bases, with 6 bases between. Germline loops: CDR1 SNHLY, CDR2 FYNNEI.